The sequence of this T cell receptor (beta chain) was determined in a study of control samples from healthy donors and cancer patients. Method: immunoSEQ multiplex PCR; TCRdb's copy keeps in-frame clones and lacks some. The table includes about 170,000 clones, almost 90% detected once. After removal of 2 bases from V and 5 bases from J, the junction contained 10 bases not matched to a gene. The CDR3 spans 15 residues. In germline, CDR1 is SQVTM, CDR2 ANQGSEA. The chain combines TRBV29-1 with TRBJ2-5; 8 bases are a match to TRBD2. Sequenced material: blood. This clonotype was sampled from a woman under 40 in good health. CDR3 DNA sequence: TGCAGCGTTGAAAAGGGCCGGGGGGGGACGGAGACCCAGTACTTC. Translated: CSVEKGRGGTETQYF.